The 24 T cell receptor beta chains below were found in one sample sequenced in a study of blood T cell repertoires in COVID-19. The protocol was immunoSEQ multiplex PCR, while the TCRdb copy is restricted to in-frame clones and leaves out a portion. The sample records 70,000 or so clones, 60% to 80% being singletons. The sample was peripheral blood. These receptors all stem from a man between 60 and 75 years old with acute or convalescent COVID-19.

The chain links TRBV4-3 to TRBJ2-7; D is perhaps TRBD1 (5 bases). Trimming pared 1 base from V and 5 bases from J, leaving 9 bases between. Germline CDR1 reads LGHNA; CDR2 reads YSLEER. The CDR3 runs to 13 residues. DNA for the CDR3: TGCGCCAGCAGCCAAGTTATCAGGGACGAGCAGTACTTC. Translated: CASSQVIRDEQYF.

The chain carries TRBV6-5 and TRBJ1-2, with 10 bases fitting TRBD1. J lost 8 bases, V lost 6 bases, and 6 bases had no gene match. The CDR3 runs 13 residues. CDR1 and CDR2 (germline): MNHEY, SVGAGI. The CDR3 nucleotides read TGTGCCAGCAGGACGGGACAGGGGAAAGGCTACACCTTC. It is translated as CASRTGQGKGYTF.

The chain employs TRBV19 and TRBJ2-3, with D possibly matching TRBD1 (6 bases). This CDR3 region has 15 residues. Deletions cut 7 bases from V and 4 bases from J, with 18 bases between. CDR1 and CDR2 (germline): LNHDA, SQIVND (reference sequence). The CDR3 loop reads CASTPLGAESDTQYF. CDR3 bases: TGTGCCAGTACACCTTTGGGGGCTGAATCAGATACGCAGTATTTT.

V is TRBV7-9 and J is TRBJ2-1, with TRBD2 matching 9 bases. The CDR3 sequence is 15 residues long. V lost 5 bases, J lost 3 bases, and 5 bases stayed unmatched. CDR1 and CDR2 from the germline V gene are SEHNR and FQNEAQ (reference sequence). CDR3 residues: CASSLTSGGYNEQFF. CDR3 nucleotide sequence: TGTGCCAGCAGCCTGACTAGCGGTGGCTACAATGAGCAGTTCTTC.

The V call is TRBV10-3, the J call TRBJ1-2; TRBD1 agrees at 9 bases. CDR1 ENHRY and CDR2 SYGVKD come from the germline V gene. CDR3 size: 16 residues. The ends lost 6 bases at V and 1 base at J; junction bases unmatched: 9. This CDR3 reads CAIRPGQGPVNYGYTF. CDR3 DNA: TGTGCCATCAGACCGGGACAGGGCCCCGTTAACTATGGCTACACCTTC.

DNA of the CDR3: TGTGCCAGCAGCAAAAGCGGGGGGGCTTACAATGAGCAGTTCTTC. This gives the protein CASSKSGGAYNEQFF. This chain connects TRBV7-6 to TRBJ2-1; TRBD2 matches at 10 bases. The germline CDR1 and CDR2 sequences are SGHVS and FNYEAQ. The CDR3 sequence is 15 residues long. V lost 5 bases, J lost 4 bases, and 5 bases stayed unmatched.

This chain connects TRBV4-1 to TRBJ2-3; 7 bases align to TRBD1. Germline lookup yields CDR1 MGHRA and CDR2 YSYEKL. V shed 3 bases, J shed 0 bases, and the junction held 6 bases outside the gene matches. The CDR3 spans 16 residues. CDR3 in amino acids: CASSHPGQRSTDTQYF. The CDR3 DNA follows: TGCGCCAGCAGCCATCCGGGACAGAGAAGCACAGATACGCAGTATTTT.

The chain uses TRBV27 and TRBJ2-7; 7 bases match TRBD1. The V gene's germline CDR1 is MNHEY and CDR2 SMNVEV (reference sequence). This CDR3 is 13 amino acids long. With 6 bases clipped from V and 10 bases from J, the junction kept 12 bases outside the gene matches. As DNA, the CDR3 is TGTGCCAGCAGAACCCCCGGGACAGCCCATCAGTACTTC. The encoded protein is CASRTPGTAHQYF.

V and J are TRBV15 and TRBJ2-2; possibly TRBD2 for D (6 bases). Germline CDR1 reads LNHNV; CDR2 reads YYDKDF (reference sequence). V was clipped by 1 base and J by 5 bases, with 14 bases between them. The CDR3 spans 16 residues. The CDR3 region is CATSRGVAENTGELFF. The CDR3 coding sequence is TGTGCCACCAGCAGAGGGGTAGCGGAAAATACCGGGGAGCTGTTTTTT.

The sample holds a few counts of this clone. The V and J genes are TRBV29-1 and TRBJ2-2; TRBD1 agrees at 7 bases. The CDR3 consists of 12 residues. After removal of 7 bases from V and 6 bases from J, the junction contained 5 bases not matched to a gene. Per germline, CDR1 SQVTM and CDR2 ANQGSEA. The CDR3 sequence: CSGHRGSGELFF. The CDR3 nucleotides are TGCAGCGGCCACAGGGGCTCCGGGGAGCTGTTTTTT.

A remark on this clone: A read error may account for a junction end that differs from germline. Within the sample, other DNA sequences also encode this same CDR3. The V call is TRBV7-9, the J call TRBJ2-7, with D tentatively TRBD1 (5 bases). The CDR3 is 12 residues long. CDR1 is SEHNR, CDR2 FQNEAQ, per germline (reference sequence). CDR3 region: CASSHQGYEQYF. The CDR3 DNA is TGCGCCAGCAGCCATCAGGGCTACGAGCAGTACTTC.

This clone has just a few counts. The genes are TRBV7-3 and TRBJ2-2, with TRBD1 identical over 9 bases. This CDR3 has 15 amino acids. V was clipped by 5 bases and J by 6 bases; unmatched bases: 7. Germline loops: CDR1 SGHTA, CDR2 FQGTGA. The CDR3 nucleotides are TGTGCCAGCAGCATACAGGGGGCTGGCGCCGGGGAGCTGTTTTTT. Translating it yields CASSIQGAGAGELFF.

The chain is built from TRBV14 and TRBJ1-1; D is perhaps TRBD1 (5 bases). The CDR3 extends over 14 amino acids. V was clipped by 7 bases and J by 1 base, with 13 bases between them. In germline, CDR1 is SGHDN, CDR2 FVKESK. The CDR3 loop reads CASIFRVGNTEAFF. The CDR3 nucleotides are TGTGCCAGCATCTTCAGGGTGGGGAACACTGAAGCTTTCTTT. Supplemented by reference TRBV14 and TRBJ1-1, the full variable domain reads EAGVTQFPSHSVIEKGQTVTLRCDPISGHDNLYWYRRVMGKEIKFLLHFVKESKQDESGMPNNRFLAERTGGTYSTLKVQPAELEDSGVYFCASIFRVGNTEAFFGQGTRLTVV.

The rearrangement uses TRBV12-5 and TRBJ1-1; no definite D call. CDR1 and CDR2 (germline): LGHNT, FRNRAP. The CDR3 contains 14 residues. Trimming stripped 6 bases from V and 2 bases from J, with 13 bases between. CDR3 amino acids: CASGRTWSNTEAFF. CDR3 DNA: TGTGCTAGTGGCCGTACGTGGAGCAACACTGAAGCTTTCTTT. Complete variable domain (other parts from reference TRBV12-5 and TRBJ1-1): DARVTQTPRHKVTEMGQEVTMRCQPILGHNTVFWYRQTMMQGLELLAYFRNRAPLDDSGMPKDRFSAEMPDATLATLKIQPSEPRDSAVYFCASGRTWSNTEAFFGQGTRLTVV.

The chain couples TRBV20-1 to TRBJ1-5; 8 bases match TRBD1. V gave up 3 bases and J gave up 4 bases; unmatched junction bases: 8. The CDR3 runs to 15 residues. Germline CDR1 and CDR2: DFQATT and SNEGSKA (reference sequence). This CDR3 is CSASTGQVWNQPQHF. For the CDR3, the DNA is TGCAGTGCTAGTACGGGACAGGTTTGGAATCAGCCCCAGCATTTT.

The chain carries TRBV6-2 or TRBV6-3 and TRBJ2-3, with 10 nucleotides matching TRBD2. This CDR3 is 17 amino acids long. CDR1 MNHEY and CDR2 SVGEGT come from the germline V gene. V dropped 5 bases and J dropped 0; count of bases not matched to a gene: 8. The CDR3 coding sequence is TGTGCCAGCAGTCCCCCCCTAGCGGGGGTGAGCACAGATACGCAGTATTTT. This encodes CASSPPLAGVSTDTQYF.

This clone was seen only a few times. The chain recombines TRBV18 with TRBJ2-3; D is unresolved. CDR1 and CDR2 (germline): KGHSH, LQKENI. This CDR3 has 15 amino acids. Trimming took 1 base from V and 2 from J, leaving 10 bases between them. The CDR3 nucleotides read TGTGCCAGCTCACCACGTGTCAGGCCCACAGATACGCAGTATTTT. Translation gives CASSPRVRPTDTQYF.

In its sample, this clone was seen once. V usage is TRBV5-1 and J usage is TRBJ1-2, with TRBD1 matching 7 bases. The CDR3 has 12 amino acids. Germline V gene data show CDR1 as SGHRS and CDR2 as YFSETQ. J lost 7 bases, V lost 8 bases, and 8 bases had no gene match. The CDR3 loop is CASTDRDSGYTF. The CDR3 coding sequence is TGCGCCAGTACAGACAGGGACTCTGGCTACACCTTC.

This chain joins TRBV6-2 or TRBV6-3 and TRBJ2-2; D possibly corresponds to TRBD2 (7 bases). The CDR3 has 18 residues. CDR1 and CDR2 (germline): MNHEY, SVGEGT. The germline V and J ends were trimmed by 2 bases and 2 bases, with 18 bases remaining between them. CDR3 amino acids: CASSYPPRGAANTGELFF. For the CDR3, the DNA is TGTGCCAGCAGTTACCCGCCCCGGGGGGCTGCTAACACCGGGGAGCTGTTTTTT.

V and J are TRBV14 and TRBJ1-4; 9 positions match TRBD1. Germline CDR1 SGHDN, CDR2 FVKESK. Trimming removed 2 bases from V and 10 bases from J; junction bases left unmatched: 11. The CDR3 runs 16 residues. The CDR3 DNA is TGTGCCAGCAGCCAAAATCCGGGACAGGGATTCAGAAAACTGTTTTTT. Its translation: CASSQNPGQGFRKLFF.

J is TRBJ1-1 and V is TRBV6-2 or TRBV6-3; D is undetermined. Trimming shortened V by 2 bases and J by 5 bases, and 9 bases separated the two germline ends. In germline, CDR1 is MNHEY, CDR2 SVGEGT. CDR3 length: 13 residues. CDR3 residues: CASSYEVDTEAFF. Written as DNA, the CDR3 is TGTGCCAGCAGTTACGAGGTGGATACTGAAGCTTTCTTT.

The CDR3 DNA is TGTGCCAGCTCCGCGTCCGGGGGTTACGGGGCCAACGTCCTGACTTTC. Translated: CASSASGGYGANVLTF. The J gene is TRBJ2-6, the V gene TRBV5-4; D is perhaps TRBD2 (6 bases). The CDR3 extends over 16 amino acids. V shed 7 bases and J shed 4 bases, with 18 bases lying between them. Germline CDR1 reads SGHNT; CDR2 reads YYREEE (reference sequence).

The CDR3 DNA reads TGTGCCAGCAGCCACGCTAGCCCAAGCACAGATACGCAGTATTTT. This codes for CASSHASPSTDTQYF. The V gene is TRBV3-1 (or the pseudogene TRBV3-2), the J gene TRBJ2-3; the D gene is possibly TRBD2 (5 bases). This CDR3 contains 15 residues. V was pared by 3 bases and J by 0 bases, with 10 bases between. Germline V gives CDR1 LGHDT, CDR2 YNNKEL (reference sequence).

The J gene is TRBJ2-2, the V gene TRBV5-4; weak D call: TRBD2 (5 bases). Germline V CDR1 and CDR2: SGHNT, YYREEE (reference sequence). CDR3 length equals 13 residues. V gave up 3 bases and J gave up 6 bases, with 9 bases separating them. The CDR3 nucleotides read TGTGCCAGCAGCTCCGACTACTCCGGGGAGCTGTTTTTT. Amino acid sequence: CASSSDYSGELFF. Using reference TRBV5-4 and TRBJ2-2 for the parts outside the CDR3, the full variable domain is ETGVTQSPTHLIKTRGQQVTLRCSSQSGHNTVSWYQQALGQGPQFIFQYYREEENGRGNFPPRFSGLQFPNYSSELNVNALELDDSALYLCASSSDYSGELFFGEGSRLTVL.